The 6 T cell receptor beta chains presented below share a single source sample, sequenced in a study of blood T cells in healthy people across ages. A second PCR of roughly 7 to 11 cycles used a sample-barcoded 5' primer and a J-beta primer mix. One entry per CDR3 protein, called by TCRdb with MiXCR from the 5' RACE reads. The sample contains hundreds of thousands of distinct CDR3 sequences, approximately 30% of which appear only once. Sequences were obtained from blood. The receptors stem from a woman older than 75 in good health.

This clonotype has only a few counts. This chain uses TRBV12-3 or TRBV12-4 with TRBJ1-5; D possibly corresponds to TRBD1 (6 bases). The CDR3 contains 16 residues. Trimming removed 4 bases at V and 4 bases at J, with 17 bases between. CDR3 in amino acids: CASSSAAGAENQPQHF. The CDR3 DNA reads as TGTGCCAGCAGTTCGGCGGCAGGGGCCGAGAATCAGCCCCAGCATTTT.

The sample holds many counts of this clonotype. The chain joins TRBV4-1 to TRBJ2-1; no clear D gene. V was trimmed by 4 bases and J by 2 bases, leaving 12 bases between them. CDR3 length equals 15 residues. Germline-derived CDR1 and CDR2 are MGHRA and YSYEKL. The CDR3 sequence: CASSRPGGTYNEQFF. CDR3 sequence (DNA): TGCGCCAGCAGCCGCCCTGGTGGTACCTACAATGAGCAGTTCTTC.

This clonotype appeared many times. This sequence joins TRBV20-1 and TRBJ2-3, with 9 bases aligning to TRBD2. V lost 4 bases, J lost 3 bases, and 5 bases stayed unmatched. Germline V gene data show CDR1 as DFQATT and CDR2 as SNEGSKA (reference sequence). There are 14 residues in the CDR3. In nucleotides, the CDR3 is TGCAGTGCTAAAGGACTAGCGAGGACAGATACGCAGTATTTT. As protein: CSAKGLARTDTQYF.

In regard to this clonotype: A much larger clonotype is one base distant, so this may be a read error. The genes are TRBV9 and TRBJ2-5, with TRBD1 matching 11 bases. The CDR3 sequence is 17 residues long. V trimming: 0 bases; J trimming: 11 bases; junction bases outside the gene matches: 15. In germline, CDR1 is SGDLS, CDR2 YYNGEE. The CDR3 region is CASSVGGTGGAGDEQYF. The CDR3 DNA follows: TGTGCCAGCAGCGTAGGTGGGACAGGGGGTGCCGGAGATGAGCAGTACTTC.

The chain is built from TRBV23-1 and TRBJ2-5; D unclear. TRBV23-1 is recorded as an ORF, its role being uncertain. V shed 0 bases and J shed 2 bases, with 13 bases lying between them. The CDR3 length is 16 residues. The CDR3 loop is CASSQSASTYQETQYF. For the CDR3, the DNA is TGCGCCAGCAGTCAATCGGCCTCCACTTATCAAGAGACCCAGTACTTC.

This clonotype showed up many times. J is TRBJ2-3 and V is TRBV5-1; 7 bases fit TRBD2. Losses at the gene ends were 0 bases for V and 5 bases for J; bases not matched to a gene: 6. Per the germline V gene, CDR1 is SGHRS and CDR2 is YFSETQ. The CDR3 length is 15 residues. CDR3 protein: CASSLGGGRRDTQYF. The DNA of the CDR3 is TGCGCCAGCAGCTTGGGCGGGGGTCGTCGAGATACGCAGTATTTT. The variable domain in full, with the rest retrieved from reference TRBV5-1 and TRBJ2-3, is KAGVTQTPRYLIKTRGQQVTLSCSPISGHRSVSWYQQTPGQGLQFLFEYFSETQRNKGNFPGRFSGRQFSNSRSEMNVSTLELGDSALYLCASSLGGGRRDTQYFGPGTRLTVL.